A selection of T cell receptor beta chains follows, all from one sample in a study of blood T cell repertoires in COVID-19. Profiling relied on immunoSEQ multiplex PCR, and the TCRdb table lists in-frame clones only, not all of them. This sample yields about 34,000 clones, of which about 89% are seen a single time; under 15% belongs to the top ten. Specimen: peripheral blood. These receptors all stem from a man aged 65 to 79 with active COVID-19. CDR3s include the opening cysteine and the closing phenylalanine or tryptophan.

j_call v_call cdr3_aa
TRBJ1-2 TRBV4-3 CASSQDPQGAYGYTF
TRBJ2-7 TRBV10-3 CAISEGLANEQYF
TRBJ2-3 TRBV18 CASSLGTSGTDTQYF
TRBJ1-3 TRBV10-1 CASSDSSGNTIYF
TRBJ2-7 TRBV27 CASSLSSRQGVPGQYF
TRBJ2-3 TRBV4-1 CASSQQGIGTDTQYF
TRBJ2-3 TRBV4-1 CASTQGKGKTDTQYF
TRBJ2-1 TRBV3-1/TRBV3-2 CASSPSGGTYNEQFF
TRBJ1-1 TRBV19 CASSTPWQSNTEAFF
TRBJ1-4 TRBV6-5 CASLDGQVENEKLFF
TRBJ2-3 TRBV9 CASSVTSGRADTQYF